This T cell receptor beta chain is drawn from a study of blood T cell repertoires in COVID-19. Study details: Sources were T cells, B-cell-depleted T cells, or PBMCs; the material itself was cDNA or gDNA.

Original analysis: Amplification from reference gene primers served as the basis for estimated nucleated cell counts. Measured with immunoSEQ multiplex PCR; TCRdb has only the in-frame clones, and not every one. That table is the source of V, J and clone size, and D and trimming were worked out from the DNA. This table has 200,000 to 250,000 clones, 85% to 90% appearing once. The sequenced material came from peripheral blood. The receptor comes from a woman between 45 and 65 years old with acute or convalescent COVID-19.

The DNA for the CDR3 is TGCGCCAGCAGCCCCGGGACAGGGGACGGTTACGAGCAGTACTTC. The encoded protein is CASSPGTGDGYEQYF. The V and J genes are TRBV4-3 and TRBJ2-7, with 10 bases fitting TRBD1. Germline CDR1 LGHNA, CDR2 YSLEER. V gave up 4 bases and J gave up 4 bases; unmatched junction bases: 7. There are 15 residues in the CDR3.